Listed below are T cell receptor beta chains from one sample, sequenced in a study of human T cells and chemical hapten exposure. One entry per CDR3 protein, called by TCRdb with MiXCR from the RACE reads. This table holds 280,000 or so distinct CDR3 sequences, around 7.7% found once. The starting material was whole blood, obtained in connection with sensitization to the hapten diphenylcyclopropenone (DPC). These receptors came from a man aged 18 to 30 with alopecia areata. Some clones in this sample may be carry-over from other donors' samples. Both conserved end residues are part of each CDR3. D genes are given only for firm matches. Rows may omit the clone size; those that give it use once, few, many or a size class.

V gene	J gene	D gene	clone size	CDR3 DNA	CDR3 protein
TRBV5-4	TRBJ1-2	NA	many	TGTGCCAGCAGCGCGGAGGGGTCCGGCTACACCTTC	CASSAEGSGYTF
TRBV19	TRBJ2-3	NA	few	TGTGCCAGTAGTCATACACCGGGGAGCACAGATACGCAGTATTTT	CASSHTPGSTDTQYF
TRBV20-1	TRBJ1-4	NA	NA	TGCAGTGCTAGTAGCCCCCCGGGGGCTAATGAAAAACTGTTTTTT	CSASSPPGANEKLFF
TRBV6-6	TRBJ1-1	NA	many	TGTGCCAGCAGCCCCCCCGGGACTAAAACGGGCACTGAAGCTTTCTTT	CASSPPGTKTGTEAFF
TRBV7-7	TRBJ2-1	NA	NA	TGTGCCAGCAGCTTAGCGGAGAGCTCCTACAATGAGCAGTTCTTC	CASSLAESSYNEQFF
TRBV6-6	TRBJ2-5	TRBD1	NA	TGTGCCAGCAGTTACCCCACAGGGGACCAAGAGACCCAGTACTTC	CASSYPTGDQETQYF
TRBV20-1	TRBJ2-7	NA	NA	TGCAGTGCTATAAGGGGCATCGCCTACGAGCAGTACTTC	CSAIRGIAYEQYF
TRBV20-1	TRBJ2-1	TRBD2	many	TGCAGTGCTAGGGATAGCGGGGGTCCCGCCTACAATGAGCAGTTCTTC	CSARDSGGPAYNEQFF
TRBV24-1	TRBJ1-6	NA	few	TGTGCCACCAGTAACGGGGACTATAATTCACCCCTCCACTTT	CATSNGDYNSPLHF
TRBV7-9	TRBJ2-5	TRBD2	NA	TGTGCCAGCAGCGTCGGAGACTTCAAGCGGGGGCTTGGAGAGACCCAGTACTTC	CASSVGDFKRGLGETQYF
TRBV25-1	TRBJ1-6	TRBD1	NA	TGTGCCAGCAAGGGACTGCGACAGGGATATTCACCCCTCCACTTT	CASKGLRQGYSPLHF
TRBV7-9	TRBJ1-1	NA	few	TGTGCCAGCAGCTTTAGCAGGGGTTTGGGCACTGAAGCTTTCTTT	CASSFSRGLGTEAFF
TRBV11-2	TRBJ2-1	NA	few	TGTGCCAGCCGATCGGCGGGCTTTATTGAGCAGTTCTTC	CASRSAGFIEQFF
TRBV4-2	TRBJ2-1	TRBD2	many	TGTGCCAGCAGCCAAGATCGGAGCGGGGGGGGTTATGAGCAGTTCTTC	CASSQDRSGGGYEQFF
TRBV12-3/TRBV12-4	TRBJ2-1	TRBD1	few	TGTGCCACTGAGGGACAGGGTCGAAATGAGCAGTTCTTC	CATEGQGRNEQFF
TRBV7-3	TRBJ2-2	NA	NA	TGTGCCAGCAGCTTAACACCCCCGGGACTTCAGTTTGAGCTGTTTTTT	CASSLTPPGLQFELFF
TRBV20-1	TRBJ2-7	NA	NA	TGCAGTACCCAGTGGAGTTACGAGCAGTACTTC	CSTQWSYEQYF
TRBV7-9	TRBJ1-1	NA	NA	TGTGCCAGCAGCCCGGACAGAACAGCTCTCACTGAAGCTTTCTTT	CASSPDRTALTEAFF
TRBV27	TRBJ2-7	NA	many	TGTGCCAGCGGGGGTTACGAGCAGTACTTC	CASGGYEQYF
TRBV11-2	TRBJ2-7	NA	NA	TGTGCCAGCAGCTTAACAGAACTTTCCTACGAGCAGTACTTC	CASSLTELSYEQYF
TRBV4-1	TRBJ1-6	NA	NA	TGCGCCAGCAGCCAAGTTATCAGGAATATTAATTCACCCCTCCACTTT	CASSQVIRNINSPLHF
TRBV6-5	TRBJ1-2	TRBD1	few	TGTGCCAGCAGTTACTGGACAGGGTTGGGCTATGGCTACACCTTC	CASSYWTGLGYGYTF
TRBV6-6	TRBJ2-1	NA	NA	TGTGCCAGCAGGGGGCTTGAGCAGTTCTTC	CASRGLEQFF
TRBV29-1	TRBJ2-5	NA	many	TGCAGCGTTCCGCAGGGGCGGCCCCAAGAGACCCAGTACTTC	CSVPQGRPQETQYF
TRBV6-6	TRBJ1-2	NA	NA	TGTGCCAGCAGTATTGGGCTAGACTATGGCTACACCTTC	CASSIGLDYGYTF
TRBV27	TRBJ2-2	NA	NA	TGTGCCAGCAGTCCAAGGCCCCAGGCCACCGGGGAGCTGTTTTTT	CASSPRPQATGELFF
TRBV4-2	TRBJ2-1	TRBD2	few	TGTGCCAGCAGCCGAGATAGCGGGGGTGATTACAATGAGCAGTTCTTC	CASSRDSGGDYNEQFF
TRBV4-3	TRBJ1-6	NA	few	TGCGCCAGCAGCCCCGGACAGCATTATAATTCACCCCTCCACTTT	CASSPGQHYNSPLHF
TRBV11-2	TRBJ1-6	NA	once	TGTGCCAGCAGCTTAGTCGGGCAGCTTTCCTCACCCCTCCACTTT	CASSLVGQLSSPLHF
TRBV4-1	TRBJ1-2	NA	NA	TGCGCCAGCAGCCAAGAAGAGAAGTACTATGGCTACACCTTC	CASSQEEKYYGYTF
TRBV28	TRBJ2-7	TRBD2	many	TGTGCCAGCAACCCCTATAGCGGGGGGGCCTACGAGCAGTACTTC	CASNPYSGGAYEQYF
TRBV4-3	TRBJ2-7	NA	many	TGCGCCAGCAGCCAAGATCCCTCTGGTTACGAGCAGTACTTC	CASSQDPSGYEQYF
TRBV28	TRBJ1-5	NA	NA	TGTGCCAGCAGTTTATTCGACAGTAGCAATCAGCCCCAGCATTTT	CASSLFDSSNQPQHF
TRBV6-4	TRBJ2-3	TRBD2	few	TGTGCCAGCAGTGACTCTAGCGGGGGGGCTAGCACAGATACGCAGTATTTT	CASSDSSGGASTDTQYF
TRBV5-4	TRBJ1-4	NA	many	TGTGCCAGCAGCTCACTCCTCCCTGCAAATATAGGGGATAATGAAAAACTGTTTTTT	CASSSLLPANIGDNEKLFF
TRBV6-5	TRBJ2-5	NA	NA	TGTGCCAGCAGCCGCGGACTAAACCGCGCCGGGGAGACCCAGTACTTC	CASSRGLNRAGETQYF
TRBV3-1	TRBJ2-1	TRBD2	NA	TGTGCCAGCAGCCAAGTAAGCGGGGCCGTCAATGAGCAGTTCTTC	CASSQVSGAVNEQFF
TRBV4-3	TRBJ1-5	NA	few	TGCGCCAGCAGCCAAGACTCTCGCGGGAATCAGCCCCAGCATTTT	CASSQDSRGNQPQHF
TRBV7-9	TRBJ1-6	TRBD1	NA	TGTGCCAGCAGCAAAGGGGGACAGGTGAATTCACCCCTCCACTTT	CASSKGGQVNSPLHF
TRBV11-2	TRBJ2-6	NA	NA	TGTGCCAGCAGCCTTAGACAGGAATCTGGGGCCAACGTCCTGACTTTC	CASSLRQESGANVLTF
TRBV6-6	TRBJ2-3	TRBD2	NA	TGTGCCAGCAGCACAGCGGGGCCCTTCACAGATACGCAGTATTTT	CASSTAGPFTDTQYF
TRBV6-1	TRBJ2-2	NA	NA	TGTGCCAGCAGTGAAACAGGGCTGGCCGGGGAGCTGTTTTTT	CASSETGLAGELFF
TRBV5-1	TRBJ2-3	NA	NA	TGCGCCAGCAGCTTGGGTTCAGGGGCCCTCCTCACAGATACGCAGTATTTT	CASSLGSGALLTDTQYF
TRBV7-9	TRBJ2-7	NA	NA	TGTGCCAGCAGCTCGCCAGGGAGATCCTACGAGCAGTACTTC	CASSSPGRSYEQYF
TRBV10-1	TRBJ2-2	TRBD2	NA	TGCGCCAGCCCCAGAGGTAGCGGGGGGGCGCTCACCGGGGAGCTGTTTTTT	CASPRGSGGALTGELFF
TRBV4-1	TRBJ1-1	NA	few	TGCGCCAGCAGCCAAGAGCCTTTCTGGAACACTGAAGCTTTCTTT	CASSQEPFWNTEAFF
TRBV7-2	TRBJ2-3	TRBD2	NA	TGTGCCAGCAGCAAGCGGACTAGCGGCTCTAGCACAGATACGCAGTATTTT	CASSKRTSGSSTDTQYF
TRBV6-2/TRBV6-3	TRBJ2-7	NA	NA	TGTGCCAGTGGACAGTCCTACGAGCAGTACTTC	CASGQSYEQYF
TRBV14	TRBJ2-1	TRBD2	few	TGTGCCAGCAGCCGAGTAGCGGGATCTTACAATGAGCAGTTCTTC	CASSRVAGSYNEQFF
TRBV12-3/TRBV12-4	TRBJ2-7	NA	NA	TGTGCCAGCAGTTTTGCAGCCCATCACTCCTACGAGCAGTACTTC	CASSFAAHHSYEQYF
TRBV28	TRBJ1-5	NA	few	TGTGCCAGCAGTTTTTCGCGGACAAGCCGCGGCAATCAGCCCCAGCATTTT	CASSFSRTSRGNQPQHF